These 2 T cell receptor beta chains came from one sample sequenced in a study of blood T cell repertoires in COVID-19 (dated by TCRdb to about 2020). Library preparation was by the immunoSEQ multiplex PCR assay. TCRdb carries this immuneACCESS record with in-frame sequences only. Its versions omit some clonotypes, under half of them owing to an unresolved V gene in the studies checked, with the rest unexplained. The sample yields 80,000 to 100,000 clones; about 79% were counted once. The ten largest clonotypes hold more than 15% of the sample. Sample: peripheral blood. The receptors originated from a human donor in a cohort sampled during active COVID-19.

The rearrangement links TRBV27 to TRBJ2-7, with unresolved D. The CDR3 extends over 12 amino acids. CDR1 is MNHEY and CDR2 is SMNVEV in the germline V gene (reference sequence). The V end was cut by 5 bases, the J end by 3 bases, with 8 bases between. The CDR3 protein is CASSPLRYEQYV. The CDR3 DNA is TGTGCCAGCAGTCCCCTACGCTACGAGCAGTACGTC.

V and J are TRBV5-4 and TRBJ1-2; TRBD1 is a possible D gene (5 bases). V dropped 2 bases and J dropped 4 bases, with 15 bases sitting between them. The germline V gene has CDR1 SGHNT and CDR2 YYREEE (reference sequence). The CDR3 length is 15 residues. This chain's CDR3 is CASSLPREIGYGYTF. DNA of the CDR3: TGTGCCAGCAGCTTACCCAGGGAAATTGGCTATGGCTACACCTTC. Looking up the rest from reference TRBV5-4 and TRBJ1-2 gives the full variable domain: ETGVTQSPTHLIKTRGQQVTLRCSSQSGHNTVSWYQQALGQGPQFIFQYYREEENGRGNFPPRFSGLQFPNYSSELNVNALELDDSALYLCASSLPREIGYGYTFGSGTRLTVV.